The subject of this entry is one T cell receptor (beta chain). Its antigen has not been determined. No much larger clone is present one base from it, and per-base qualities are unavailable. The data belong to a study of response to subunit inactivated influenza vaccine (dated by TCRdb to the late 2010s). In terms of the full investigation: Deep quantitative T cell receptor repertoire profiling was used in the study to track responses to a trivalent subunit inactivated influenza vaccine. Study-wide findings and limitations: The authors proposed that each seasonal influenza vaccination may bring in only a limited number of new T cells.

The library was generated by RT-PCR. The instrument given in TCRdb is Illumina HiSeq 2500. TCRdb itself trimmed the public reads at Q25 with fastp, ran MiXCR and retained productive beta chains. Under each unique CDR3 protein, matching rows form one entry showing the most common genes and DNA. The table for this sample lists 400,000 to 550,000 distinct CDR3 sequences; 25% of them were counted only once. The ten largest clones represent 1.5% to 2% of the sample. Germline trimming: 1 base from V, 2 bases from J; junction bases outside gene matches: 3. The CDR3, from cysteine to phenylalanine, totals 15 residues. The entry retains the CDR3 DNA only, 45 bases that are in frame from base 1. CDR1 is given as DFQATT and CDR2 as SNEGSKA, both from the germline V gene (reference sequence).

Specimen: CD4+ T cells sorted from PBMCs, collected 5 days after vaccination. This chain is built from TRBV20-1 and TRBJ2-5; TRBD2 fits 11 bases in the junction. The clonotype comes from a middle-aged man who received an inactivated influenza vaccine. Donor details come from another sample of the same person, matched by shared clones. The CDR3 reads as follows: CSARGLAGNQETQYF. The sequenced DNA is TGCAGTGCTAGAGGACTAGCGGGAAATCAAGAGACCCAGTACTTC.